A selection of T cell receptor beta chains follows, all from one sample in a study of CD8 T cells in Susac syndrome. TCRdb itself ran the immunoSEQ multiplex PCR reads through MiXCR, one entry per CDR3 protein. The sample lists roughly 160,000 distinct CDR3 sequences, about 95% occurring once. Sequenced material: CD4+ T cells from PBMCs. The receptors were gathered from a human donor in good health. The CDR3 runs from the conserved cysteine through the conserved F or W. Each record gives: CDR3 protein, CDR3 DNA, V gene, clone size, D gene, J gene. The D gene is left open where the match is weak. Clone size is shown for a subset of rows, as once, few, many or a class of expanded clone.

CASSRVLSGNTIYF	TGTGCCTCATCCCGGGTTCTCTCTGGAAACACCATATATTTT	TRBV30	-	-	TRBJ1-3
CATSDTWTSGSTDTQYF	TGTGCCACCAGTGACACCTGGACTAGCGGGAGCACAGATACGCAGTATTTT	TRBV24-1	-	TRBD2	TRBJ2-3
CAISVVPEETQYF	TGTGCCATCAGTGTTGTGCCGGAGGAGACCCAGTACTTC	TRBV10-3	once	-	TRBJ2-5
CSARFGLEVTDTQYF	TGCAGTGCTAGATTTGGGCTAGAAGTCACAGATACGCAGTATTTT	TRBV20-1	-	-	TRBJ2-3
CSVGRESGANVLTF	TGCAGCGTGGGGCGCGAGTCTGGGGCCAACGTCCTGACTTTC	TRBV29-1	-	-	TRBJ2-6
CASSRAGGGYEQYF	TGTGCCAGTAGTAGGGCAGGGGGAGGCTACGAGCAGTACTTC	TRBV19	few	-	TRBJ2-7
CASSQDPDRGGSPLHF	TGTGCCAGCAGCCAAGATCCTGACAGGGGAGGCTCACCCCTCCACTTT	TRBV4-2	-	TRBD1	TRBJ1-6
CATSRGRETQYF	TGTGCCACCAGCAGAGGGAGAGAGACCCAGTACTTC	TRBV15	-	-	TRBJ2-5
CASSQIKTGQETQYF	TGCGCCAGCAGCCAGATTAAGACAGGGCAAGAGACCCAGTACTTC	TRBV4-3	-	TRBD1	TRBJ2-5
CSVDTGFGYTF	TGCAGCGTTGACACAGGGTTTGGCTACACCTTC	TRBV29-1	-	-	TRBJ1-2
CASSIVGDEQFF	TGTGCCAGTAGTATAGTAGGCGATGAGCAGTTCTTC	TRBV19	-	-	TRBJ2-1
CASSGGTSGGKTQYF	TGTGCCAGCAGCGGCGGGACTAGCGGGGGGAAGACCCAGTACTTC	TRBV7-2	once	TRBD2	TRBJ2-5
CASSYGYTQYF	TGTGCCAGCAGCTACGGATATACGCAGTATTTT	TRBV7-8	-	-	TRBJ2-3
CSVEENSGFGYTF	TGCAGCGTTGAAGAAAATAGTGGGTTTGGCTACACCTTC	TRBV29-1	-	-	TRBJ1-2
CASSETSGEGEQFF	TGTGCCAGCAGCGAGACTAGCGGGGAGGGTGAGCAGTTCTTC	TRBV7-2	-	TRBD2	TRBJ2-1